Listed below are T cell receptor beta chains from one sample, sequenced in a study of shared clonotypes between healthy human individuals. Sequencing used immunoSEQ multiplex PCR; TCRdb keeps in-frame clones, though not all of them. The table has about 2 million clones, roughly 94% seen once. Sequences were obtained from naive CD4+ T cells sorted from blood. These receptors were collected from a man aged 18-30 years in good health. Both conserved end residues are part of each CDR3. D genes are given only for firm matches.

DNA | CDR3 | J | D | V
TGTGCCAGCATTCGACTAGCGGGAGGGGAGACCCAGTACTTC | CASIRLAGGETQYF | TRBJ2-5 | TRBD2 | TRBV6-1
TGTGCCAGCTCACTGGGACAGGGGATCTACAATGAGCAGTTCTTC | CASSLGQGIYNEQFF | TRBJ2-1 | TRBD1 | TRBV18
TGTGCCAGCTCACCGATCGGAGCGGGGGGGCCCAATGAGCAGTTCTTC | CASSPIGAGGPNEQFF | TRBJ2-1 | TRBD2 | TRBV18
TGTGCCAGCAGCTCGATGAACACCGGGGAGCTGTTTTTT | CASSSMNTGELFF | TRBJ2-2 | - | TRBV11-3
TGCAGCGTTGAAAGGTTGACTAGAAAGTCCGATGAGCAGTTCTTC | CSVERLTRKSDEQFF | TRBJ2-1 | - | TRBV29-1
TGTGCCAGCAGTTTGACGAAACCCGGCACAGATACGCAGTATTTT | CASSLTKPGTDTQYF | TRBJ2-3 | - | TRBV28
TGTGCCAGCAGCCCCCGGGGTAGCGGGAACAATGAGCAGTTCTTC | CASSPRGSGNNEQFF | TRBJ2-1 | TRBD2 | TRBV7-9
TGCGCCAGCAGCCAAGAACCGGGAAAAGAGCAGTTCTTC | CASSQEPGKEQFF | TRBJ2-1 | - | TRBV4-3
TGTGCCAGTGCTGACAGGGACCGATCCTACGAGCAGTACTTC | CASADRDRSYEQYF | TRBJ2-7 | TRBD1 | TRBV19
TGTGCCTGGAGTGGAGGGACAGGGTATGGCGATGAGCAGTTCTTC | CAWSGGTGYGDEQFF | TRBJ2-1 | TRBD1 | TRBV30